This TCR beta chain was captured in a study of blood T cell repertoires in COVID-19. This CDR3 is built from 10 residues. Germline V gene sequence: CDR1 DFQATT, CDR2 SNEGSKA (reference sequence). The ends were cut back, 3 bases at V and 11 bases at J, with 10 bases in the middle. Clones were read by immunoSEQ multiplex PCR, and TCRdb kept only the in-frame ones, dropping some. The table records 85,000 to 130,000 clones, 70% to 90% of them present only once. The source is an older woman with acute or convalescent COVID-19. This chain links TRBV20-1 with TRBJ1-1; D ambiguous. Sequencing was done on a sample of peripheral blood. For the CDR3, the DNA is TGCAGTGCTAGCGACAATGTCGCTTTCTTT. Its translation is CSASDNVAFF.